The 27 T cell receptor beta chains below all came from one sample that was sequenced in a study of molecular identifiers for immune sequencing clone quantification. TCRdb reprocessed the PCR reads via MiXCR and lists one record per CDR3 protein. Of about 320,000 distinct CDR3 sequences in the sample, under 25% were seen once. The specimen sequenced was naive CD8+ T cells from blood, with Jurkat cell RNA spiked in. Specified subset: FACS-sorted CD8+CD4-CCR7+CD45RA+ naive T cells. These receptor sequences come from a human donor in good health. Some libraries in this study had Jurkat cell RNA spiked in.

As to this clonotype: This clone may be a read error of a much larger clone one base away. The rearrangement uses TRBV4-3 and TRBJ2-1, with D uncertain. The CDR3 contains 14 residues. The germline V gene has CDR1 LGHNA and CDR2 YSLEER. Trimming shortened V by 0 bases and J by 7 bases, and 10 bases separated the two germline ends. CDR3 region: CASSQDSTENEQFF. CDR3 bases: TGCGCCAGCAGCCAAGACTCCACAGAGAATGAGCAGTTCTTC.

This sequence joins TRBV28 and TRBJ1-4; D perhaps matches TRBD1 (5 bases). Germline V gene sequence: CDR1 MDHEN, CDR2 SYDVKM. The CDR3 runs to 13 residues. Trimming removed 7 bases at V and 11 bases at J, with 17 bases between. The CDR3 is CASNGGWGGKLFF. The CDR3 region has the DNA TGTGCCAGCAACGGTGGATGGGGGGGGAAACTGTTTTTT.

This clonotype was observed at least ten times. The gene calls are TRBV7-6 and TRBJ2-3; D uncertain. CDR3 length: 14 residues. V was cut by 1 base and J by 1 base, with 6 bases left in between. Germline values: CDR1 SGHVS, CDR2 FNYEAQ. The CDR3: CASSLEDGTDTQYF. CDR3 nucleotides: TGTGCCAGCAGCTTAGAGGATGGCACAGATACGCAGTATTTT.

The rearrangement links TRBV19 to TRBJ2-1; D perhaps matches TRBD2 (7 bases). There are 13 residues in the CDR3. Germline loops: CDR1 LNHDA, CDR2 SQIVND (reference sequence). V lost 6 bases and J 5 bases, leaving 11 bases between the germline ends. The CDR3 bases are TGTGCCAGTAGCCGGGGGGCACACAATGAGCAGTTCTTC. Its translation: CASSRGAHNEQFF.

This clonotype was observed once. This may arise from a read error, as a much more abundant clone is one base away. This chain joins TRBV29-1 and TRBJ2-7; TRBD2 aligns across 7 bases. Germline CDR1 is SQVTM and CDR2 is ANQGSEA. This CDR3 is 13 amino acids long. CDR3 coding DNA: TGCAGCGTTGAGCTAGCGGAGGACTACGCGCAGTACTTC. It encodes CSVELAEDYAQYF.

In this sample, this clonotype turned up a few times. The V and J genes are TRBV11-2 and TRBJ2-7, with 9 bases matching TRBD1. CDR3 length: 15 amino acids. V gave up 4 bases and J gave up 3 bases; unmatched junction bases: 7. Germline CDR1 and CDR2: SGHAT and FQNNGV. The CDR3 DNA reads TGTGCCAGCAGCTACCCGGGACAGGGATTCTACGAGCAGTACTTC. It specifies CASSYPGQGFYEQYF.

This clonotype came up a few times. The CDR3 sequence is CASSYGRSRTSGFGYEQYF. The CDR3 DNA sequence: TGTGCCAGCAGTTACGGTCGCTCCCGTACTAGCGGTTTTGGATACGAGCAGTACTTC. The chain has TRBV6-2 or TRBV6-3 and TRBJ2-7, with 8 bases matching TRBD2. The J segment lost 4 bases and the V segment lost 2 bases, leaving 19 bases of the junction unmatched. The CDR3 covers 19 residues. Germline V gene sequence: CDR1 MNHEY, CDR2 SVGEGT.

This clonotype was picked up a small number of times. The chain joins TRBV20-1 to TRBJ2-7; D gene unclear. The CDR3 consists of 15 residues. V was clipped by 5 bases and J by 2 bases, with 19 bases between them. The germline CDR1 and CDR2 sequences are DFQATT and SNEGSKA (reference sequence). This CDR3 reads CSAGPWANAPYEQYF. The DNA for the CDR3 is TGCAGTGCTGGCCCCTGGGCGAATGCACCCTACGAGCAGTACTTC.

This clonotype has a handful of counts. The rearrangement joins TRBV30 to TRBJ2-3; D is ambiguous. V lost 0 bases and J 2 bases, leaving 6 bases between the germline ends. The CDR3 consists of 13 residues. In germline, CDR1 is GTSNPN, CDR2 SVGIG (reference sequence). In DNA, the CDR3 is TGTGCCTGGAGTGTAACCTACACAGATACGCAGTATTTT. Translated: CAWSVTYTDTQYF.

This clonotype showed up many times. CDR3 region: CASSQDVGELFF. As DNA, the CDR3 is TGCGCCAGCAGCCAAGATGTCGGGGAGCTGTTTTTT. V is TRBV4-1 and J is TRBJ2-2; D not certain. CDR3 length: 12 residues. Looked up from germline, CDR1 is MGHRA and CDR2 is YSYEKL. With 0 bases removed from V and 7 bases from J, the gap between germline ends came to 3 bases.

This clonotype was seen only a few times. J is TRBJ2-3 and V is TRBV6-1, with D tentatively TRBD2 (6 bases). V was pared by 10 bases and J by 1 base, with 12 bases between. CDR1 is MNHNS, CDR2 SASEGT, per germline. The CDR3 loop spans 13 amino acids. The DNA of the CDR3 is TGTGCCATCACGGGGGTCCGCACAGATACGCAGTATTTT. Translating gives CAITGVRTDTQYF.

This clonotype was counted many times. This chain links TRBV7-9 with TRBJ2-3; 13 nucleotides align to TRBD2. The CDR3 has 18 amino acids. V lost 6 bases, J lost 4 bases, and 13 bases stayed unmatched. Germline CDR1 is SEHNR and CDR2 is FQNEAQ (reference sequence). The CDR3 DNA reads TGTGCCAGCAGGTCGACTAGCGGGAGGTTGGGGCCGCCAGATACGCAGTATTTT. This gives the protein CASRSTSGRLGPPDTQYF.

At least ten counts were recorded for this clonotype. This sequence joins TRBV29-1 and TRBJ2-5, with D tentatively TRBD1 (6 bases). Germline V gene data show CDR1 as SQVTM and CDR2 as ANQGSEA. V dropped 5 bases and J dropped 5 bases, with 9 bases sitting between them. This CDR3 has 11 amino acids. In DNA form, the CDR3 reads TGCAGCGTTCCCAGGGGCGAGACCCAGTACTTC. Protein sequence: CSVPRGETQYF.

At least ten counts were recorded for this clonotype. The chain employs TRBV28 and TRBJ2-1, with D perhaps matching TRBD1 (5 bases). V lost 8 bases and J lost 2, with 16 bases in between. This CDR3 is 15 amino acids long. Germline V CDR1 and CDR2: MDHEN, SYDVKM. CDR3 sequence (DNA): TGTGCCAGCTTGAGTTTCAGGGCCACCTACAATGAGCAGTTCTTC. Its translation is CASLSFRATYNEQFF. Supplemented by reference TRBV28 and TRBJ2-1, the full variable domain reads DVKVTQSSRYLVKRTGEKVFLECVQDMDHENMFWYRQDPGLGLRLIYFSYDVKMKEKGDIPEGYSVSREKKERFSLILESASTNQTSMYLCASLSFRATYNEQFFGPGTRLTVL.

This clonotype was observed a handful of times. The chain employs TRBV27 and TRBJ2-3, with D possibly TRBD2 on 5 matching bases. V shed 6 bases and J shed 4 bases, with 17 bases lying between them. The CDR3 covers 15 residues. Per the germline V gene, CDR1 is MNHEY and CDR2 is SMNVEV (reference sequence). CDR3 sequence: CASSSTSLGSDTQYF. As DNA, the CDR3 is TGTGCCAGCAGCAGTACCTCACTAGGGTCAGATACGCAGTATTTT.

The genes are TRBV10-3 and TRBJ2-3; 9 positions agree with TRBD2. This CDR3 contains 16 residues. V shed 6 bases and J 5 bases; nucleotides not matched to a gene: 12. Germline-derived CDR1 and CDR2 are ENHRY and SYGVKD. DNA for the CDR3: TGTGCCATCAGCGACCCCGGGACTAGCTCCGGAGATACGCAGTATTTT. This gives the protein CAISDPGTSSGDTQYF.

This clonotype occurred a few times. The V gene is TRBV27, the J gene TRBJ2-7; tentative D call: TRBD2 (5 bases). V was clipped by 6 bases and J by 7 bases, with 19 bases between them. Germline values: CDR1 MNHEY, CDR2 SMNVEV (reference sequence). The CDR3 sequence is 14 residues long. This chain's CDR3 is CASSRGMGVREQYF. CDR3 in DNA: TGTGCCAGCAGCCGAGGGATGGGAGTTAGAGAGCAGTACTTC.

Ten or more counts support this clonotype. The CDR3 DNA reads as TGTGCCAGCAGCTTAGGGATTGGACAGCCCCAGCATTTT. Residues: CASSLGIGQPQHF. The chain combines TRBV7-9 with TRBJ1-5; D ambiguous. CDR1 SEHNR and CDR2 FQNEAQ come from the germline V gene (reference sequence). The CDR3 contains 13 residues. The V gene lost 1 base and the J gene lost 7 bases, with 8 bases spanning the gap.

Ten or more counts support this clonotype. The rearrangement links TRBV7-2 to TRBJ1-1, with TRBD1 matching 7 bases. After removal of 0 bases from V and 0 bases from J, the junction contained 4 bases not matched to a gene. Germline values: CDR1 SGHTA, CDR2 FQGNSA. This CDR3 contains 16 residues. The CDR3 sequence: CASSLAVGQVNTEAFF. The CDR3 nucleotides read TGTGCCAGCAGCTTAGCGGTCGGACAGGTGAACACTGAAGCTTTCTTT.

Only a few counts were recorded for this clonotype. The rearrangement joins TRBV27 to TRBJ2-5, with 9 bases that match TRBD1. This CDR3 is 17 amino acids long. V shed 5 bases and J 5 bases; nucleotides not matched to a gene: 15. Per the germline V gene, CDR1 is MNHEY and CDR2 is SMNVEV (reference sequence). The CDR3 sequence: CASSIIQGAGVVETQYF. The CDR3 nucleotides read TGTGCCAGCAGTATAATACAGGGGGCAGGGGTTGTTGAGACCCAGTACTTC.

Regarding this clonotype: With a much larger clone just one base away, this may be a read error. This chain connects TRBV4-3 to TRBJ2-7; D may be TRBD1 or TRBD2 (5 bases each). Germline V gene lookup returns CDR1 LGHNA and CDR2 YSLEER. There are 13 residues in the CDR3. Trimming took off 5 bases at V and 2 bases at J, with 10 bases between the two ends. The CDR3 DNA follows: TGCGCCAGCAGCATGGGGGAGACCTACGAGCAGTACTTC. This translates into CASSMGETYEQYF.

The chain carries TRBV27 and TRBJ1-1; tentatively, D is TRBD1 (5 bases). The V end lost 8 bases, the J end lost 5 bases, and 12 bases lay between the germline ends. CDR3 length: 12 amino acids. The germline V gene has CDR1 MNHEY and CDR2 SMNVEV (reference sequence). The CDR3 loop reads CASGGPSTEAFF. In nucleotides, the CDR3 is TGTGCCAGCGGGGGACCTTCGACTGAAGCTTTCTTT.

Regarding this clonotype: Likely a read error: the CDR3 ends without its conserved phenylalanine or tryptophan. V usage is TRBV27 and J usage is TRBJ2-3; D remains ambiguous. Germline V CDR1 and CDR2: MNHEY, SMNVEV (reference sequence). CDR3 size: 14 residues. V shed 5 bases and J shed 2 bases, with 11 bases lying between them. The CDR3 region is CASSKGLLTDTQYV. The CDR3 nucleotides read TGTGCCAGCAGTAAGGGTTTACTCACAGATACGCAGTATGTT.

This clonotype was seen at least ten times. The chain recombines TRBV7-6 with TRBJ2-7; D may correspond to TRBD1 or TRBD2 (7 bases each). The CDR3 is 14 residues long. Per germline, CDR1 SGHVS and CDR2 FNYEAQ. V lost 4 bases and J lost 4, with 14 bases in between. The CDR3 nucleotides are TGTGCCAGCAGCTCCCCAGGGGGGGTATACGAGCAGTACTTC. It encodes CASSSPGGVYEQYF.

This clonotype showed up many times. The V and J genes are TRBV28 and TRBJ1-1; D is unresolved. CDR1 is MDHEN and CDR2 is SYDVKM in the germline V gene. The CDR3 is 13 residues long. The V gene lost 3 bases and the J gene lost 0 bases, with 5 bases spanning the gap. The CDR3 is CASSFNLNTEAFF. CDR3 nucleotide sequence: TGTGCCAGCAGTTTCAACCTGAACACTGAAGCTTTCTTT.

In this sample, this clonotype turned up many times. Here the CDR3 DNA reads TGTGCCAGTAGCTACCGAGCGGGACCGAACACCGGGGAGCTGTTTTTT. Its translation is CASSYRAGPNTGELFF. The chain uses TRBV19 and TRBJ2-2, with 7 positions matching TRBD2. Per the germline V gene, CDR1 is LNHDA and CDR2 is SQIVND (reference sequence). The CDR3 consists of 16 residues. Trimming at V came to 6 bases and at J to 0 bases, leaving 7 bases not matched to a gene.

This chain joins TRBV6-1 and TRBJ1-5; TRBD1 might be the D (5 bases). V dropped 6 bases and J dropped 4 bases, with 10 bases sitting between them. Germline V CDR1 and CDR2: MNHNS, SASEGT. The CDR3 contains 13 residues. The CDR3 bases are TGTGCCAGCAGGGAGACAGAAAATCAGCCCCAGCATTTT. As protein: CASRETENQPQHF.